This TCR beta chain emerged from a study of vaccination and CD4 T cells after COVID-19. Whole-study results and caveats: The study found median SARS-CoV-2-reactive clonotypes rising from roughly 21 to 40, not significantly.

Treatment indicated: approximately 9-day PBMC culture with coronavirus spike peptide pools or control peptides (ViraFEST assay). ViraFEST enlarged antigen-specific T cell populations with peptide pools and afterwards sequenced TCRs. Points on this clonotype: As yet, its antigen is unknown.

Once obtained from cultured CD4+ T cells, the DNA was sequenced using the Oncomine TCR Beta short-read assay. TCRdb recomputed calls from the PCR reads with MiXCR, one row per CDR3 protein. Among under 15,000 distinct CDR3 sequences listed, roughly 70% were seen once. This TCR came from a human donor who had recovered from COVID-19. The sequencing input was CD4+ T cells from blood, cultured in vitro.

The chain's CDR3 is CASSLTPTTNTEAFF. CDR3 DNA sequence: TGTGCCAGCAGCTTAACCCCGACAACGAACACTGAAGCTTTCTTT. The rearrangement uses TRBV7-3 and TRBJ1-1; D call uncertain. Germline-derived CDR1 and CDR2 are SGHTA and FQGTGA. CDR3 length: 15 amino acids. The ends were cut back, 0 bases at V and 1 base at J, with 9 bases in the middle.